The T cell receptor beta chain described here comes from a study of vaccination and CD4 T cells after COVID-19. As concerns this clonotype: The antigen remains undetermined.

The CDR3 spans 14 residues. Germline values: CDR1 SGHVS, CDR2 FQNEAQ. V lost 5 bases and J 14 bases, leaving 21 bases between the germline ends. Researchers used the Oncomine TCR Beta short-read assay to sequence DNA from cultured CD4+ T cells. The genomic DNA was obtained from cultured CD4+ T cells by extraction with the QIAamp micro DNA kit. TCRdb passed the PCR reads through MiXCR, listing each CDR3 protein once. Here the sample spans some 8,500 distinct CDR3 sequences, around 35% being singletons. Documented treatment: roughly ten-day PBMC culture with coronavirus spike peptide pools or control peptides (ViraFEST assay). An unexposed donor provided the CD4+ T cells, which were collected before the COVID-19 pandemic (2011-2018). T cells were expanded with peptide pools, and expanded clonotypes were identified by TCR sequencing. Each well received millions of PBMCs, cultured with roughly 9.9 IU/ml IL-2 and 10 ug/ml peptide pools. Following culture for around 10 days, CD4+ T cells were isolated by negative selection.

Sequenced: CD4+ T cells from blood, cultured in vitro. This sequence was found in a human donor in good health. This rearrangement joins TRBV7-8 to TRBJ1-4; D ambiguous. The chain's CDR3 is CASSPREGAMSLFF. CDR3 bases: TGTGCCAGCAGCCCGAGGGAGGGTGCAATGAGTCTGTTTTTT.